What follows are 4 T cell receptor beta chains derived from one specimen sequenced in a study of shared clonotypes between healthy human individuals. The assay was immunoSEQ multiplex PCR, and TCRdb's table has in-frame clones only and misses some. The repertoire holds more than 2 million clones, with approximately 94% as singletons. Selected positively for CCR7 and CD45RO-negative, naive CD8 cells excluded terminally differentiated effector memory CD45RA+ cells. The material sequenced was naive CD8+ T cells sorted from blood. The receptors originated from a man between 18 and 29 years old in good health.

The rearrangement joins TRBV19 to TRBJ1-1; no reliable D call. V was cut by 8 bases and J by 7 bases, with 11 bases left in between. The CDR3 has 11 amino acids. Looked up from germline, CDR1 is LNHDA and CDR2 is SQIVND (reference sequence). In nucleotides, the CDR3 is TGTGCCAGTTCCATTGGGTATGAAGCTTTCTTT. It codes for CASSIGYEAFF.

The CDR3 region is CASLLSGAYNEQFF. The CDR3 nucleotides read TGTGCCAGTCTACTTAGCGGGGCTTACAATGAGCAGTTCTTC. The V call is TRBV28, the J call TRBJ2-1, with 8 bases that match TRBD2. CDR1 is MDHEN, CDR2 SYDVKM, per germline. J was trimmed by 4 bases and V by 9 bases; bases with no gene match: 8. The CDR3 spans 14 residues.

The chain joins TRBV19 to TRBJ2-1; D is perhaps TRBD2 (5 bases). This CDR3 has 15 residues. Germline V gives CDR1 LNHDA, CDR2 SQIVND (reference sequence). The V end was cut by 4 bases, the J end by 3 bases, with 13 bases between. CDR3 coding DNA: TGTGCCAGTAGTAACCGGGAATGGGTCTACAATGAGCAGTTCTTC. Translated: CASSNREWVYNEQFF.

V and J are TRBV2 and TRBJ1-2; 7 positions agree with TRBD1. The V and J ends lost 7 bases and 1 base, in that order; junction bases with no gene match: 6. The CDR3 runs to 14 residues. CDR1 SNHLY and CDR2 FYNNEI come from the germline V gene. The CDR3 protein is CASTTGRINYGYTF. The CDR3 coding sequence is TGTGCCAGCACGACAGGGAGGATTAACTATGGCTACACCTTC.